A selection of T cell receptor beta chains follows, all from one sample in a study of shared clonotypes between healthy human individuals. Profiled with immunoSEQ multiplex PCR; TCRdb holds only in-frame clones, not every one. The profile shows about a million clones, 75% of them singletons. The sample taken for sequencing was memory CD4+ T cells sorted from blood. Receptors originate from a man between 18 and 35 years old in good health. Each CDR3 is given with its conserved first and last residue. Each record gives: CDR3 DNA, CDR3 protein, D gene, clone size, V gene, J gene. A D gene is named only where the DNA matches it firmly. Some rows have no size entry. The others give once, few or many, or a class for an expanded clone.

TGTGCCACGTTACAGGGGGCAGGAAATGAGCAGTTCTTC,CATLQGAGNEQFF,TRBD1,NA,TRBV6-6,TRBJ2-1
TGTGCCAGCGGGGGGGCAGGGAGAGGGACGGAAGATGGCTACACCTTC,CASGGAGRGTEDGYTF,NA,NA,TRBV28,TRBJ1-2
TGCGCCAGCTTGGGAACAGTAGGGACCTACGAGCAGTACTTC,CASLGTVGTYEQYF,NA,NA,TRBV10-2,TRBJ2-7
TGCGCCAGCAGCCAAGGAGGGGACAGCCTCTACGAGCAGTACTTC,CASSQGGDSLYEQYF,TRBD1,NA,TRBV4-3,TRBJ2-7
TGCAGCGCTGGACAGGGGGATCAGCCCCAGCATTTT,CSAGQGDQPQHF,TRBD1,few,TRBV29-1,TRBJ1-5
TGTGCCAGCTCACCAGGCCCAGGGGCCAACGTCCTGACTTTC,CASSPGPGANVLTF,NA,few,TRBV18,TRBJ2-6
TGTGCCACCAGCAGGCCTTCGGCTGGTGGCGACGAGCAGTACTTC,CATSRPSAGGDEQYF,NA,NA,TRBV15,TRBJ2-7
TGTGCCAGCAGCTTGGAGGCTAGTTATTCACCCCTCCACTTT,CASSLEASYSPLHF,NA,NA,TRBV5-6,TRBJ1-6
TGTGCCAGCAGTCCGGCCGGGGGAACCCTCTACGAGCAGTACTTC,CASSPAGGTLYEQYF,NA,NA,TRBV28,TRBJ2-7
TGTGCCAGCAGCTTAAATGGGGAGACCCAGTACTTC,CASSLNGETQYF,NA,NA,TRBV7-8,TRBJ2-5
TGTGCCAGCTCACCAGACGGGAGCTCTGGAAACACCATATATTTT,CASSPDGSSGNTIYF,NA,NA,TRBV18,TRBJ1-3
TGTGCCAGCGGCGCGGCGGGGGCGGCTAATGAAAAACTGTTTTTT,CASGAAGAANEKLFF,NA,few,TRBV28,TRBJ1-4